The present entry profiles one T cell receptor beta chain with its context. This specimen comes from a study of technical replicates of blood from several donors. Generated by immunoSEQ multiplex PCR, the TCRdb table keeps only in-frame clones and is missing some. The table records 80,000 to 95,000 clones, approximately 96% of them present only once. The CDR3 sequence is 17 residues long. The V gene's germline CDR1 is SNHLY and CDR2 FYNNEI. Unmatched junction bases numbered 14, after V lost 1 base and J lost 9 bases. The receptor comes from a human donor in good health. Sequenced sample: T cells isolated from PBMCs. This rearrangement joins TRBV2 to TRBJ2-1, with 8 bases lining up with TRBD2. CDR3 in amino acids: CASSEGGRMGPGGEQFF. The CDR3 DNA is TGTGCCAGCAGTGAAGGCGGGAGGATGGGCCCGGGAGGTGAGCAGTTCTTC. The full variable domain, completed using reference TRBV2 and TRBJ2-1, is EPEVTQTPSHQVTQMGQEVILRCVPISNHLYFYWYRQILGQKVEFLVSFYNNEISEKSEIFDDQFSVERPDGSNFTLKIRSTKLEDSAMYFCASSEGGRMGPGGEQFFGPGTRLTVL.